The sample holds many counts of the clone carrying this TCR beta chain. Synthesis of cDNA was accomplished via 5'RACE employing 10-nucleotide random UMIs. TCRdb re-analysed the 5' RACE reads in MiXCR, keeping a single row per CDR3 protein. The sample contains more than 30,000 distinct CDR3 sequences, about an eighth of which appear only once. V lost 0 bases and J lost 7, with 13 bases in between. This CDR3 contains 13 residues. In germline, CDR1 is DFQATT, CDR2 SNEGSKA (reference sequence). The time point is: technical triplicate 2. The T cells used for sorted libraries numbered about a million, either CD4+ or CD8+. This sample is part of a study of neurological immune-mediated disorders.

This rearrangement joins TRBV20-1 to TRBJ2-7, with D unclear. The sequenced sample consisted of CD4+ T cells from blood. This clonotype originated in a female donor with HTLV-1-associated myelopathy (HAM/TSP). The CDR3 sequence: CSAREANGLEQYF. CDR3 bases: TGCAGTGCTAGAGAAGCCAATGGTTTGGAGCAGTACTTC.